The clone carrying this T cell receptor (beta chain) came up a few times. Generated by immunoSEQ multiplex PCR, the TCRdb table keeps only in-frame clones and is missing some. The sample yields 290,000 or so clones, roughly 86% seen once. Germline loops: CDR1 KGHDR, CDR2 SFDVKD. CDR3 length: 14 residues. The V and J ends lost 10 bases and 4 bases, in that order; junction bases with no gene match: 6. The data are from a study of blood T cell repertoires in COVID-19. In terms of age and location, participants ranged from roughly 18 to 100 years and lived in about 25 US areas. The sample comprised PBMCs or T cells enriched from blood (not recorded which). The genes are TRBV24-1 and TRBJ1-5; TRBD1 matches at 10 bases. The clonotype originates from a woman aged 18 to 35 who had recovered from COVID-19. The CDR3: CATADRGRNQPQHF. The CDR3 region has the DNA TGTGCCACAGCCGACAGGGGGCGAAATCAGCCCCAGCATTTT.